Below, 19 T cell receptor beta chains from the same sample are listed, as sequenced in a study of PD-1 blockade in classical Hodgkin lymphoma. This table comes from immunoSEQ multiplex PCR, and its TCRdb copy is limited to in-frame clones, with some not included. The sample consists of 70,000 to 80,000 clones, approximately 94% of them appearing once. With no exception, relapse followed autologous stem cell transplantation in all patients, and brentuximab vedotin exposure varied. The sample consisted of peripheral blood mononuclear cells (PBMCs), taken at baseline. These receptor sequences come from a human donor with classical Hodgkin lymphoma.

The chain links TRBV7-9 to TRBJ2-1; TRBD1 matches at 9 bases. CDR3 size: 13 residues. Unmatched junction bases numbered 10, after V lost 4 bases and J lost 15 bases. The germline V gene has CDR1 SEHNR and CDR2 FQNEAQ (reference sequence). The CDR3 spells CASSSNPGQGAFF. The CDR3 region has the DNA TGTGCCAGCAGCTCCAATCCGGGACAGGGTGCGTTCTTC. The whole variable domain, filled in from reference TRBV7-9 and TRBJ2-1, reads DTGVSQNPRHKITKRGQNVTFRCDPISEHNRLYWYRQTLGQGPEFLTYFQNEAQLEKSRLLSDRFSAERPKGSFSTLEIQRTEQGDSAMYLCASSSNPGQGAFFGPGTRLTVL.

The rearrangement joins TRBV6-5 to TRBJ2-6; the D is unclear. The V end was cut by 6 bases, the J end by 2 bases, with 11 bases between. Germline V gene lookup returns CDR1 MNHEY and CDR2 SVGAGI. The CDR3 sequence is 15 residues long. CDR3 region: CASRAQVPGANVLTF. The CDR3 DNA sequence: TGTGCCAGCAGAGCCCAGGTTCCTGGGGCCAACGTCCTGACTTTC.

The chain uses TRBV9 and TRBJ2-5; maybe TRBD2 (7 bases). Germline V lookup: CDR1 SGDLS, CDR2 YYNGEE. V lost 2 bases and J lost 2, with 10 bases in between. The CDR3 is 14 amino acids. DNA of the CDR3: TGTGCCAGCAGCGTGGGGGGGGCACAAGAGACCCAGTACTTC. This codes for CASSVGGAQETQYF.

The gene calls are TRBV27 and TRBJ1-1; perhaps TRBD1 as D (5 bases). The germline V and J ends were trimmed by 4 bases and 5 bases, with 20 bases remaining between them. CDR1 is MNHEY, CDR2 SMNVEV, per germline (reference sequence). This CDR3 is 16 amino acids long. This chain's CDR3 is CASSSIQVEGMTEAFF. The CDR3 DNA reads as TGTGCCAGCAGTTCGATTCAGGTCGAGGGGATGACTGAAGCTTTCTTT.

The gene calls are TRBV7-2 and TRBJ2-6; D gene unclear. The length of the CDR3 is 15 residues. CDR1 is SGHTA, CDR2 FQGNSA, per germline. V lost 3 bases to trimming and J lost 0 bases, with 6 bases between them. CDR3 in DNA: TGTGCCAGCAGCTTTAAGAGCTCTGGGGCCAACGTCCTGACTTTC. Translated, it gives CASSFKSSGANVLTF.

This chain connects TRBV7-9 to TRBJ2-7; 9 nucleotides align to TRBD1. The V segment lost 6 bases and the J segment 2 bases; nucleotides outside the gene matches: 2. The CDR3 sequence is 13 residues long. Germline V CDR1 and CDR2: SEHNR, FQNEAQ (reference sequence). In DNA, the CDR3 is TGTGCCAGCAGGGACAGGGGTACCTACGAGCAGTACTTC. This gives the protein CASRDRGTYEQYF.

This clone was picked up a small number of times. The rearrangement joins TRBV7-3 to TRBJ1-2; maybe TRBD1 (6 bases). The CDR3 spans 14 residues. The germline V gene has CDR1 SGHTA and CDR2 FQGTGA. The V gene lost 4 bases and the J gene lost 2 bases, with 11 bases spanning the gap. Here the CDR3 DNA reads TGTGCCAGCAGCTCACCAGGGGAAAACTATGGCTACACCTTC. Translation gives CASSSPGENYGYTF.

The V and J genes are TRBV9 and TRBJ1-2, with a possible D match to TRBD1 (6 bases). The V gene's germline CDR1 is SGDLS and CDR2 YYNGEE. The V gene lost 4 bases and the J gene lost 5 bases, with 21 bases spanning the gap. CDR3 length: 16 amino acids. CDR3 residues: CASSPPGGARFYGYTF. CDR3 in DNA: TGTGCCAGCAGCCCCCCGGGGGGGGCGAGATTTTATGGCTACACCTTC.

The genes are TRBV27 and TRBJ1-1; D gene uncertain. CDR1 and CDR2 (germline): MNHEY, SMNVEV (reference sequence). The CDR3 covers 16 residues. V lost 3 bases and J lost 4, with 18 bases in between. CDR3 DNA sequence: TGTGCCAGCAGTTTTCTACCGGGCGCCAGACTCACTGAAGCTTTCTTT. This encodes CASSFLPGARLTEAFF.

This clone was seen once. The chain joins TRBV2 to TRBJ2-2, with 8 nucleotides matching TRBD1. The CDR3 has 15 amino acids. The trim removed 8 bases at V and 4 bases at J, leaving 9 bases unmatched. In germline, CDR1 is SNHLY, CDR2 FYNNEI. The chain's CDR3 is CASGWLGQGTGELFF. CDR3 DNA sequence: TGTGCCAGCGGGTGGTTAGGACAGGGCACCGGGGAGCTGTTTTTT.

The rearrangement uses TRBV6-5 and TRBJ2-5; D could derive from TRBD1 or TRBD2 (5 bases each). The length of the CDR3 is 15 residues. Trimming cost V 6 bases and J 2 bases, with 16 bases left between them. From germline, CDR1 is MNHEY and CDR2 SVGAGI. CDR3 amino acids: CASSDNGARQETQYF. In DNA, the CDR3 is TGTGCCAGCAGCGACAACGGGGCGCGTCAAGAGACCCAGTACTTC.

The CDR3 is CASSPRVELHEQYF. The CDR3 DNA follows: TGTGCCAGCAGCCCCAGGGTAGAACTTCACGAGCAGTACTTC. The rearrangement links TRBV28 to TRBJ2-7; possible D gene TRBD1, 5 bases. Trimming left V 6 bases short and J 5 bases short, with 17 bases between. Germline values: CDR1 MDHEN, CDR2 SYDVKM. The CDR3 is 14 residues long.

The chain has TRBV29-1 and TRBJ1-2; no definite D call. Germline loops: CDR1 SQVTM, CDR2 ANQGSEA. This CDR3 spans 11 amino acids. Deletions cut 3 bases from V and 8 bases from J, with 10 bases between. CDR3 in DNA: TGCAGCGTTGAGAGTATCAGGGGCTACACCTTC. Its translation: CSVESIRGYTF.

The chain links TRBV5-1 to TRBJ2-5; D gene uncertain. The germline V gene encodes CDR1 SGHRS and CDR2 YFSETQ. The CDR3 covers 14 residues. The V and J ends lost 1 base and 1 base respectively, with 8 bases between them. The CDR3 DNA follows: TGCGCCAGCAGCTTGTCGGCCCTCCAAGAGACCCAGTACTTC. Its translation: CASSLSALQETQYF.

Of note for this clone: Other nucleotide sequences in the sample specify the same CDR3. This chain connects TRBV30 to TRBJ2-7; 9 bases align to TRBD1. V lost 2 bases to trimming and J lost 3 bases; unmatched junction nucleotides: 5. The CDR3 runs to 14 residues. Per germline, CDR1 GTSNPN and CDR2 SVGIG (reference sequence). The CDR3 DNA follows: TGTGCCTGGAGTAGCGGGACAGGGCACTACGAGCAGTACTTC. Translation gives CAWSSGTGHYEQYF.

The V and J genes are TRBV11-3 and TRBJ2-7; no clear D gene. V shed 6 bases and J shed 1 base, with 10 bases lying between them. CDR1 and CDR2 from the germline V gene are SGHNT and YENEEA. This CDR3 region has 13 residues. CDR3 region: CASSLASSYEQYF. The CDR3 DNA reads TGTGCCAGCAGTTTGGCTTCATCCTACGAGCAGTACTTC.

The V and J genes are TRBV11-2 and TRBJ2-1, with TRBD2 matching over 11 bases. The CDR3 has 18 amino acids. Trimming cost V 1 base and J 2 bases; bases outside gene matches: 7. Germline V gene sequence: CDR1 SGHAT, CDR2 FQNNGV. Here the CDR3 DNA reads TGTGCCAGCAGCTTAGCTATGGTTAGCGGGGGGGCCTACAATGAGCAGTTCTTC. Protein product: CASSLAMVSGGAYNEQFF.

A few counts support this clone. The chain uses TRBV6-6 and TRBJ1-5; D call uncertain. This CDR3 region has 11 residues. V was clipped by 2 bases and J by 4 bases, with 0 bases between them. Germline V gene data show CDR1 as MNHNY and CDR2 as SVGAGI (reference sequence). CDR3 amino acids: CASSYNQPQHF. CDR3 DNA: TGTGCCAGCAGTTACAATCAGCCCCAGCATTTT.

The CDR3 sequence is CASRPSALGGIQYF. The CDR3 DNA follows: TGTGCCAGCAGGCCGTCCGCCCTTGGAGGAATTCAGTACTTC. The chain recombines TRBV7-3 with TRBJ2-4, with D maybe TRBD2 (5 bases). V shed 6 bases and J shed 10 bases, with 19 bases lying between them. The CDR3 sequence is 14 residues long. Germline V lookup: CDR1 SGHTA, CDR2 FQGTGA.